The 26 T cell receptor beta chains presented below share a single source sample, sequenced in a study of control samples from healthy donors and cancer patients. Method: immunoSEQ multiplex PCR; TCRdb's copy keeps in-frame clones and lacks some. Of 95,000 to 100,000 clones in the sample, roughly 78% are singletons; the top ten hold about 2%. Sequencing was performed on blood. The receptors originated from a man in his 60s in good health.

This chain links TRBV3-1 (or the pseudogene TRBV3-2) with TRBJ1-1, with D possibly TRBD1 on 5 matching bases. Trimming stripped 0 bases from V and 3 bases from J, with 14 bases between. The CDR3 has 16 residues. Germline V gene lookup returns CDR1 LGHDT and CDR2 YNNKEL (reference sequence). DNA of the CDR3: TGTGCCAGCAGCCAAGAAGGGGCGGGGTTGTACACTGAAGCTTTCTTT. Protein product: CASSQEGAGLYTEAFF.

The chain recombines TRBV2 with TRBJ2-1; D is perhaps TRBD1 or TRBD2 (7 bases each). Deletions cut 6 bases from V and 0 bases from J, with 21 bases between. CDR1 SNHLY and CDR2 FYNNEI come from the germline V gene. The CDR3 runs to 18 residues. CDR3 nucleotides: TGTGCCAGCAGGGGGGGGACAGCTAGACTAAGCTCCTACAATGAGCAGTTCTTC. The encoded protein is CASRGGTARLSSYNEQFF.

The chain joins TRBV30 to TRBJ2-5; unclear D gene. This CDR3 region has 13 residues. Trimming removed 2 bases from V and 5 bases from J, with 12 bases in between. Germline CDR1 GTSNPN, CDR2 SVGIG (reference sequence). The DNA of the CDR3 is TGTGCCTGGAGTAGGCAGAGTGTCGAGACCCAGTACTTC. Its protein product is CAWSRQSVETQYF.

The chain employs TRBV19 and TRBJ1-1; unclear D gene. Germline V gives CDR1 LNHDA, CDR2 SQIVND (reference sequence). V gave up 5 bases and J gave up 1 base, with 8 bases separating them. This CDR3 is built from 13 residues. This chain's CDR3 is CASSSRPNTEAFF. For the CDR3, the DNA is TGTGCCAGTAGTTCCCGACCGAACACTGAAGCTTTCTTT. Full variable domain (outside the CDR3, taken from reference TRBV19 and TRBJ1-1): DGGITQSPKYLFRKEGQNVTLSCEQNLNHDAMYWYRQDPGQGLRLIYYSQIVNDFQKGDIAEGYSVSREKKESFPLTVTSAQKNPTAFYLCASSSRPNTEAFFGQGTRLTVV.

The gene calls are TRBV6-1 and TRBJ1-4; possibly TRBD1 for D (5 bases). With 2 bases removed from V and 11 bases from J, the gap between germline ends came to 9 bases. Per the germline V gene, CDR1 is MNHNS and CDR2 is SASEGT. The CDR3 has 12 amino acids. CDR3 in amino acids: CASSESREKLFF. Written as DNA, the CDR3 is TGTGCCAGCAGTGAATCCAGGGAGAAACTGTTTTTT.

V usage is TRBV28 and J usage is TRBJ2-5; 10 bases are a match to TRBD2. Losses at the gene ends were 5 bases for V and 4 bases for J; bases not matched to a gene: 16. CDR1 and CDR2 (germline): MDHEN, SYDVKM. This CDR3 has 18 amino acids. CDR3 loop: CASSPPLLAGEVRETQYF. In nucleotides, the CDR3 is TGTGCCAGCAGTCCCCCTCTTCTAGCGGGAGAGGTGCGAGAGACCCAGTACTTC.

J is TRBJ2-6 and V is TRBV13; D unclear. The CDR3 has 16 amino acids. Trimming stripped 0 bases from V and 0 bases from J, with 6 bases between. The V gene's germline CDR1 is PRHDT and CDR2 FYEKMQ (reference sequence). CDR3 coding DNA: TGTGCCAGCAGCTTAGGACCGTTCTCTGGGGCCAACGTCCTGACTTTC. It translates to CASSLGPFSGANVLTF.

The chain couples TRBV2 to TRBJ2-7; D is tentatively TRBD1 or TRBD2 (5 bases each). Germline assignment: CDR1 SNHLY and CDR2 FYNNEI. The V end lost 8 bases, the J end lost 6 bases, and 17 bases lay between the germline ends. This CDR3 contains 13 residues. This chain's CDR3 is CASGRASRAEQYF. CDR3 DNA sequence: TGTGCCAGCGGGCGGGCTAGCAGGGCCGAGCAGTACTTC.

V gene TRBV6-4 combines with J gene TRBJ1-4; D is ambiguous. Germline assignment: CDR1 MRHNA and CDR2 SNTAGT. The germline V and J ends were trimmed by 4 bases and 5 bases, with 8 bases remaining between them. The CDR3 length is 13 residues. CDR3 DNA sequence: TGTGCCAGCAGTGTTAGTACAAATGAAAAACTGTTTTTT. Residues: CASSVSTNEKLFF.

The V and J genes are TRBV6-5 and TRBJ2-5; TRBD1 matches 11 bases. This CDR3 has 14 residues. Germline V gene data show CDR1 as MNHEY and CDR2 as SVGAGI. V gave up 8 bases and J gave up 4 bases; unmatched junction bases: 6. CDR3: CASYGQGARETQYF. The DNA of the CDR3 is TGTGCCAGCTATGGACAGGGGGCGCGAGAGACCCAGTACTTC.

V gene TRBV4-2 combines with J gene TRBJ1-1; 7 bases align to TRBD1. The ends lost 3 bases at V and 7 bases at J; junction bases unmatched: 5. CDR1 and CDR2 from the germline V gene are LGHNA and YNFKEQ. CDR3 length equals 13 residues. DNA of the CDR3: TGTGCCAGCAGCCAGATAGGGGACAGTGAAGCTTTCTTT. It encodes CASSQIGDSEAFF.

The rearrangement joins TRBV30 to TRBJ2-5; 8 bases map to TRBD2. The junction had 5 bases not matched to a gene; V was cut back by 2 bases and J by 3 bases. CDR3 length: 14 residues. In germline, CDR1 is GTSNPN, CDR2 SVGIG (reference sequence). CDR3 in DNA: TGTGCCTGGAGTCAGGGGCGGGGGGAAGAGACCCAGTACTTC. Protein: CAWSQGRGEETQYF.

This clone was picked up one time. This chain links TRBV6-5 with TRBJ2-7, with D possibly being TRBD1 (6 bases). This CDR3 region has 13 residues. V lost 2 bases to trimming and J lost 5 bases, with 10 bases between them. In germline, CDR1 is MNHEY, CDR2 SVGAGI. CDR3 bases: TGTGCCAGCAGTTACCTAGGGACAAACGAGCAGTACTTC. Protein product: CASSYLGTNEQYF.

The V and J genes are TRBV10-3 and TRBJ2-3; 10 bases align to TRBD2. This CDR3 contains 17 residues. Germline V lookup: CDR1 ENHRY, CDR2 SYGVKD. Trimming at V came to 2 bases and at J to 2 bases, leaving 7 bases not matched to a gene. The CDR3 region is CAISEGGLAGATDTQYF. The CDR3 nucleotides are TGTGCCATCAGTGAGGGGGGGCTAGCGGGAGCCACAGATACGCAGTATTTT.

The chain recombines TRBV18 with TRBJ2-1; TRBD2 agrees at 9 bases. Trimming cost V 2 bases and J 2 bases; bases outside gene matches: 4. Per the germline V gene, CDR1 is KGHSH and CDR2 is LQKENI. This CDR3 is 16 amino acids long. The CDR3 DNA is TGTGCCAGCTCACCAATAGCGGGGGAAGCCTACAATGAGCAGTTCTTC. Translating it yields CASSPIAGEAYNEQFF.

V and J are TRBV5-1 and TRBJ2-2; 9 bases fit TRBD1. V lost 0 bases, J lost 9 bases, and 6 bases stayed unmatched. Germline V CDR1 and CDR2: SGHRS, YFSETQ. This CDR3 has 15 residues. The CDR3 DNA reads as TGCGCCAGCAGCTTGGCCCCGGACAGGGGCCGGGAGCTGTTTTTT. Its translation is CASSLAPDRGRELFF.

The V and J genes are TRBV21-1 and TRBJ2-1. TRBV21-1 is flagged as a pseudogene. The CDR3 has 13 amino acids. CDR3 loop: CASSKGPKVLQFF. The DNA of the CDR3 is TGTGCCAGCAGCAAGGGACCCAAAGTATTGCAGTTCTTC.

The chain has TRBV5-1 and TRBJ2-7, with 10 positions matching TRBD1. CDR1 and CDR2 from the germline V gene are SGHRS and YFSETQ. The CDR3 runs to 14 residues. V dropped 3 bases and J dropped 5; count of bases not matched to a gene: 5. CDR3 protein: CASSYRDRGNEQYF. The CDR3 region has the DNA TGCGCCAGCAGCTACCGGGACAGGGGCAACGAGCAGTACTTC. Variable domain in full (rest from reference TRBV5-1 and TRBJ2-7): KAGVTQTPRYLIKTRGQQVTLSCSPISGHRSVSWYQQTPGQGLQFLFEYFSETQRNKGNFPGRFSGRQFSNSRSEMNVSTLELGDSALYLCASSYRDRGNEQYFGPGTRLTVT.

The rearrangement joins TRBV28 to TRBJ2-4; no clear D. Germline CDR1 reads MDHEN; CDR2 reads SYDVKM. CDR3 length: 15 residues. Trimming stripped 7 bases from V and 3 bases from J, with 16 bases between. In DNA, the CDR3 is TGTGCCAGCACCATTGGGCCAGTGGGCAAAAACATTCAGTACTTC. Protein sequence: CASTIGPVGKNIQYF.

The chain joins TRBV29-1 to TRBJ1-2, with 7 bases lining up with TRBD1. Looked up from germline, CDR1 is SQVTM and CDR2 is ANQGSEA. The CDR3 has 12 amino acids. The V segment lost 5 bases and the J segment 7 bases; nucleotides outside the gene matches: 7. This CDR3 reads CSVRTGVTGYTF. In DNA form, the CDR3 reads TGCAGCGTTCGAACAGGGGTCACTGGCTACACCTTC. The full variable domain, in which reference TRBV29-1 and TRBJ1-2 provide the parts outside the CDR3, is SAVISQKPSRDICQRGTSLTIQCQVDSQVTMMFWYRQQPGQSLTLIATANQGSEATYESGFVIDKFPISRPNLTFSTLTVSNMSPEDSSIYLCSVRTGVTGYTFGSGTRLTVV.

This clone was detected only once. The chain uses TRBV9 and TRBJ2-3, with D possibly matching TRBD2 (6 bases). V gave up 3 bases and J gave up 4 bases, with 24 bases separating them. This CDR3 has 18 amino acids. Germline lookup yields CDR1 SGDLS and CDR2 YYNGEE. The CDR3 here is CASSASTRGLIPPDTQYF. As DNA, the CDR3 is TGTGCCAGCAGCGCCTCAACGAGGGGACTCATTCCCCCAGATACGCAGTATTTT.

This chain joins TRBV19 and TRBJ1-4, with a possible D match to TRBD1 (5 bases). The CDR3 is 15 amino acids. From germline, CDR1 is LNHDA and CDR2 SQIVND (reference sequence). Trimming removed 5 bases at V and 3 bases at J, with 13 bases between. DNA for the CDR3: TGTGCCAGTAGTGTCCAGACGGGACCTAATGAAAAACTGTTTTTT. Translating it yields CASSVQTGPNEKLFF.

This clone has just one count. The chain employs TRBV6-5 and TRBJ1-1; 9 bases fit TRBD1. With V trimmed by 6 bases and J by 5 bases, 7 bases remained unmatched. CDR3 length: 14 residues. In germline, CDR1 is MNHEY, CDR2 SVGAGI. As DNA, the CDR3 is TGTGCCAGCAGGGGGACAGGGCAAATGACTGAAGCTTTCTTT. Translation: CASRGTGQMTEAFF.

The chain has TRBV4-1 and TRBJ2-5; 13 bases align to TRBD2. Germline V gene sequence: CDR1 MGHRA, CDR2 YSYEKL. The junction had 17 bases not matched to a gene; V was cut back by 0 bases and J by 7 bases. CDR3 length: 20 amino acids. DNA for the CDR3: TGCGCCAGCAGCCAAGAGAGGGAATTACTAGCGGGAGGGCCCTTGTCGACCCAGTACTTC. Encoded protein: CASSQERELLAGGPLSTQYF.

The V gene is TRBV2, the J gene TRBJ2-3; D is uncertain. V was trimmed by 10 bases and J by 5 bases, leaving 10 bases between them. The CDR3 totals 11 residues. Germline V CDR1 and CDR2: SNHLY, FYNNEI. The CDR3 loop reads CANSRLDTQYF. CDR3 bases: TGTGCCAACTCTCGGCTAGATACGCAGTATTTT.

The chain couples TRBV7-9 to TRBJ2-2, with D perhaps TRBD2 (7 bases). The CDR3 sequence is 15 residues long. Germline V lookup: CDR1 SEHNR, CDR2 FQNEAQ (reference sequence). Trimming removed 5 bases at V and 4 bases at J, with 14 bases between. CDR3 region: CASSLGGARTGELFF. DNA for the CDR3: TGTGCCAGCAGCCTTGGGGGGGCGCGCACCGGGGAGCTGTTTTTT.